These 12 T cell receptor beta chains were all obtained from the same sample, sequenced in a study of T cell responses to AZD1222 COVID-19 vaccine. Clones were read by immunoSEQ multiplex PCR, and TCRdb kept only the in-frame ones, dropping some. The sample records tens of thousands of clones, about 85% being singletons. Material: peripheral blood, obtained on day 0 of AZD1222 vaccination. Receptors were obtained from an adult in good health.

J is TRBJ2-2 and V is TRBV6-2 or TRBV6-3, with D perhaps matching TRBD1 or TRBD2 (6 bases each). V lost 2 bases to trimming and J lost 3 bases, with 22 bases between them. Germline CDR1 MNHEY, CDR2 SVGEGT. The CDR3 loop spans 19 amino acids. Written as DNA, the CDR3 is TGTGCCAGCAGTTACGTTATAAGTGGGCGGGACACACACACCGGGGAGCTGTTTTTT. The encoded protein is CASSYVISGRDTHTGELFF.

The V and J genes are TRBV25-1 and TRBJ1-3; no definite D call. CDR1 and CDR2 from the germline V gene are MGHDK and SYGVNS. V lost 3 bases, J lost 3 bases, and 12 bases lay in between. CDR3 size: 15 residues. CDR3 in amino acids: CASSDPTWGGNTIYF. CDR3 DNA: TGTGCCAGCAGTGATCCGACATGGGGTGGAAACACCATATATTTT. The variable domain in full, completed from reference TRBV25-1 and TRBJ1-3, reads EADIYQTPRYLVIGTGKKITLECSQTMGHDKMYWYQQDPGMELHLIHYSYGVNSTEKGDLSSESTVSRIRTEHFPLTLESARPSHTSQYLCASSDPTWGGNTIYFGEGSWLTVV.

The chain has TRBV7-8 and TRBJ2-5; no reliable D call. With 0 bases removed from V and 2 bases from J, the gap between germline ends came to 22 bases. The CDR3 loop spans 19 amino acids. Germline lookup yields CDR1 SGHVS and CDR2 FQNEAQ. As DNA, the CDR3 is TGTGCCAGCAGCTTAGCTAGACTCTCTCGTGGGCTGGAGCAAGAGACCCAGTACTTC. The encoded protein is CASSLARLSRGLEQETQYF.

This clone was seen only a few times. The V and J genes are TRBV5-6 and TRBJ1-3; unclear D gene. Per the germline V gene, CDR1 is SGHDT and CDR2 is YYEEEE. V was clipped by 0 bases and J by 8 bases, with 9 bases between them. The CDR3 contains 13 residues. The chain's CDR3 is CASSLEGSHTIYF. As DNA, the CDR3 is TGTGCCAGCAGCTTGGAGGGTAGTCACACCATATATTTT.

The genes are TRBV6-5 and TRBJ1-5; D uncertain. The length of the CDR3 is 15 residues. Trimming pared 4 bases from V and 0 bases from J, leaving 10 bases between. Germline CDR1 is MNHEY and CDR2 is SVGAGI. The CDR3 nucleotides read TGTGCCAGCAGTTCTGGCCAGATTAGCAATCAGCCCCAGCATTTT. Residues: CASSSGQISNQPQHF.

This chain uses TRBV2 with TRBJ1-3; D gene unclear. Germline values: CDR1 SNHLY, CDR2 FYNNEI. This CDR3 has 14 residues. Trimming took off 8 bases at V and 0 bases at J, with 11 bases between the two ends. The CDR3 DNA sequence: TGTGCCAGCGTAGACGGCTACTCTGGAAACACCATATATTTT. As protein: CASVDGYSGNTIYF. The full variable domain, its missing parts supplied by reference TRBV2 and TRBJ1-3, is EPEVTQTPSHQVTQMGQEVILRCVPISNHLYFYWYRQILGQKVEFLVSFYNNEISEKSEIFDDQFSVERPDGSNFTLKIRSTKLEDSAMYFCASVDGYSGNTIYFGEGSWLTVV.

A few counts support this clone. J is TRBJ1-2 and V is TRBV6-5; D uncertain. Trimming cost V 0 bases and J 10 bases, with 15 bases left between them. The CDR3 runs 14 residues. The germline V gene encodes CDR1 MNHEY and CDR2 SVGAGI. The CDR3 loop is CASSYSSQPINYTF. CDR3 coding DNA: TGTGCCAGCAGTTACTCGAGTCAGCCGATTAACTACACCTTC.

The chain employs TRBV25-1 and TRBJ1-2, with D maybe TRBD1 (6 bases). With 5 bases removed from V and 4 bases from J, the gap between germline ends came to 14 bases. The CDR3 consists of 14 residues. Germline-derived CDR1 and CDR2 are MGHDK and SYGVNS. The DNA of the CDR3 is TGTGCCAGCAGTAAGGTCGACAGGCGCTATGGCTACACCTTC. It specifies CASSKVDRRYGYTF.

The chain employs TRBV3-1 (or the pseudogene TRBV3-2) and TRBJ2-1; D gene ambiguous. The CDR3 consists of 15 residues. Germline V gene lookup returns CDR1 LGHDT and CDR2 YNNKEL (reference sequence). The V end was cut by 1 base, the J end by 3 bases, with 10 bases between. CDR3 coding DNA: TGTGCCAGCAGCCAAGCCCCAGTGAGCTACAATGAGCAGTTCTTC. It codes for CASSQAPVSYNEQFF.

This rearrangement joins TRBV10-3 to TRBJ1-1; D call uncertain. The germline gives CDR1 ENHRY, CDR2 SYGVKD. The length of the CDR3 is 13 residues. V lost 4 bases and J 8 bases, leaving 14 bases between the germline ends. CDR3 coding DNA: TGTGCCATCAGTGGTGGACGGGATAGCGAAGCTTTCTTT. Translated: CAISGGRDSEAFF.

CDR3 bases: TGTGCCAGCTCACTAGGGACGGCTAATGAAAAACTGTTTTTT. This codes for CASSLGTANEKLFF. The V call is TRBV18, the J call TRBJ1-4; D might be TRBD1 (5 bases). The germline V gene encodes CDR1 KGHSH and CDR2 LQKENI. This CDR3 region has 14 residues. Between the trimmed V and J ends, which lost 4 bases and 3 bases, there was a span of 9 bases.

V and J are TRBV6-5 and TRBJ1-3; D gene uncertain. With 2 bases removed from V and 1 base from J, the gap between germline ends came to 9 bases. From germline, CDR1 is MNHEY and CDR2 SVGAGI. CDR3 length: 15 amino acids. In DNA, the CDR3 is TGTGCCAGCAGTTACCGCTCCAAATCTGGAAACACCATATATTTT. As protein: CASSYRSKSGNTIYF.